Listed below are T cell receptor beta chains from one sample, sequenced in a study of T cell changes during pregnancy in multiple sclerosis. Method: immunoSEQ multiplex PCR; TCRdb's copy keeps in-frame clones and lacks some. The sample records just under 95,000 clones, about 92% being singletons. The sequencing here drew on peripheral blood, taken in the first trimester of pregnancy. These TCRs come from a female donor with multiple sclerosis, enrolled in a pregnancy study. The CDR3 runs from the conserved cysteine through the conserved F or W. The order of the fields is D gene, V gene, clone size, J gene, CDR3 protein, CDR3 DNA. The D gene is left open where the match is weak. Size is stated for part of the rows, as once, few or many counts, or as a class when the clone is expanded.

.	TRBV6-6	.	TRBJ1-5	CASSYTADQPQHF	TGTGCCAGCAGTTACACAGCCGACCAGCCCCAGCATTTT
.	TRBV5-1	.	TRBJ2-3	CASSLGGVGVADTQYF	TGCGCCAGCAGCTTGGGGGGGGTTGGAGTCGCAGATACGCAGTATTTT
TRBD1	TRBV29-1	.	TRBJ2-5	CSVTTGGETQYF	TGCAGCGTTACGACAGGGGGAGAGACCCAGTACTTC
.	TRBV19	.	TRBJ2-1	CASSWGFRGHDNEQFF	TGTGCCAGTAGTTGGGGTTTCAGGGGTCACGACAATGAGCAGTTCTTC
TRBD1	TRBV28	.	TRBJ2-7	CASSPPGTGHYEQYF	TGTGCCAGCAGTCCACCCGGGACAGGGCACTACGAGCAGTACTTC
.	TRBV5-1	.	TRBJ1-1	CASSLSGPGVNTEAFF	TGCGCCAGCAGCTTATCGGGCCCGGGGGTGAACACTGAAGCTTTCTTT
.	TRBV28	.	TRBJ1-2	CASSQAPRGYTF	TGTGCCAGCAGCCAGGCCCCTCGGGGCTACACCTTC
.	TRBV15	.	TRBJ2-5	CATSRDLTGETQYF	TGTGCCACCAGCAGAGATCTAACGGGGGAGACCCAGTACTTC
.	TRBV11-1	.	TRBJ2-7	CASSLQDWGPYEQYF	TGTGCCAGCAGCCTCCAAGATTGGGGCCCCTACGAGCAGTACTTC
.	TRBV9	.	TRBJ2-1	CASSVDPGHRYNEQFF	TGTGCCAGCAGCGTAGACCCGGGACACAGATACAATGAGCAGTTCTTC
.	TRBV4-2	.	TRBJ2-2	CASSQDSRATTGELFF	TGTGCCAGCAGCCAAGATTCCAGGGCTACCACCGGGGAGCTGTTTTTT
TRBD2	TRBV6-5	.	TRBJ2-3	CASSASGRVDTQYF	TGTGCCAGCAGTGCTAGCGGGAGGGTTGATACGCAGTATTTT
.	TRBV7-2	.	TRBJ2-7	CASSSTGYEQYF	TGTGCCAGCAGCTCCACAGGCTACGAGCAGTACTTC
TRBD2	TRBV9	.	TRBJ2-5	CASSVQTGGETQYF	TGTGCCAGCAGCGTACAGACGGGAGGAGAGACCCAGTACTTC
.	TRBV5-4	.	TRBJ2-2	CASSLVGVNTGELFF	TGTGCCAGCAGCTTGGTAGGGGTGAACACCGGGGAGCTGTTTTTT
TRBD2	TRBV11-3	once	TRBJ2-2	CASSRSGLAGSTGELFF	TGTGCCAGCAGCCGATCCGGACTAGCGGGATCCACCGGGGAGCTGTTTTTT
.	TRBV25-1	.	TRBJ2-1	CASSAPGWNEQFF	TGTGCCAGCAGTGCACCCGGGTGGAATGAGCAGTTCTTC
TRBD2	TRBV9	.	TRBJ2-2	CASSVVPSGPPGTGELFF	TGTGCCAGCAGCGTAGTTCCTAGCGGGCCCCCTGGGACCGGGGAGCTGTTTTTT
.	TRBV9	.	TRBJ2-7	CASSVGSLSGFYEQYF	TGTGCCAGCAGCGTAGGTTCGTTATCAGGGTTTTACGAGCAGTACTTC
.	TRBV10-3	.	TRBJ1-4	CAIGTPNEKLFF	TGTGCCATCGGGACACCGAATGAAAAACTGTTTTTT
.	TRBV5-4	once	TRBJ2-6	CASSSRDRGANVLTF	TGTGCCAGCAGCTCCAGGGATCGTGGGGCCAACGTCCTGACTTTC
.	TRBV7-8	once	TRBJ1-5	CASSLGTRAGSNQPQHF	TGTGCCAGCAGCTTAGGGACACGTGCAGGGAGCAATCAGCCCCAGCATTTT
.	TRBV4-2	.	TRBJ1-1	CASSPARVVNTEAFF	TGTGCCAGCAGCCCGGCCCGGGTGGTGAACACTGAAGCTTTCTTT
.	TRBV15	.	TRBJ2-7	CATSRGTSYEQYF	TGTGCCACCAGCAGAGGGACAAGCTACGAGCAGTACTTC
.	TRBV6-5	.	TRBJ1-1	CASSYRHLGGTTEAFF	TGTGCCAGCAGTTACAGACACCTCGGGGGGACCACTGAAGCTTTCTTT
TRBD2	TRBV4-1	.	TRBJ2-2	CASSLAGGNTGELFF	TGCGCCAGCAGCCTAGCGGGAGGGAACACCGGGGAGCTGTTTTTT
TRBD1	TRBV19	.	TRBJ2-2	CASSTYRGRTGELFF	TGTGCCAGTAGTACCTACAGGGGCAGGACCGGGGAGCTGTTTTTT
TRBD2	TRBV15	.	TRBJ2-5	CATSSQLAGGETQYF	TGTGCCACCAGCAGTCAACTAGCGGGAGGTGAGACCCAGTACTTC
TRBD1	TRBV6-5	.	TRBJ1-2	CASKGGQGFYGYTF	TGTGCCAGCAAGGGGGGACAGGGGTTCTATGGCTACACCTTC
TRBD1	TRBV5-4	.	TRBJ2-2	CASSPPGQGTGELFF	TGTGCCAGCAGCCCCCCGGGACAGGGGACCGGGGAGCTGTTTTTT